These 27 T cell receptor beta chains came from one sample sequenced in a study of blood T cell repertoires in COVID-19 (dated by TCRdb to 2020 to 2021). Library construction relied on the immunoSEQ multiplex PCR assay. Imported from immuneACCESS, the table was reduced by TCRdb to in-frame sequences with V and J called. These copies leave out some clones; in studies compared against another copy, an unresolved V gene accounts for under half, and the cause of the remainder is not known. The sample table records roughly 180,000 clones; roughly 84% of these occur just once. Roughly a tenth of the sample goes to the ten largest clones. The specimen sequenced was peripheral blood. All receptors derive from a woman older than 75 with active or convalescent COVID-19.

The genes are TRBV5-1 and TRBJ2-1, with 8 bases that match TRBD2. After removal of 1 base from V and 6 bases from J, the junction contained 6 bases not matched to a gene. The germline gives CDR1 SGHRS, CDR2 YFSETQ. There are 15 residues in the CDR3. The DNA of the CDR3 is TGCGCCAGCAGCTTGCGGACTAGCATAAGCAATGAGCAGTTCTTC. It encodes CASSLRTSISNEQFF.

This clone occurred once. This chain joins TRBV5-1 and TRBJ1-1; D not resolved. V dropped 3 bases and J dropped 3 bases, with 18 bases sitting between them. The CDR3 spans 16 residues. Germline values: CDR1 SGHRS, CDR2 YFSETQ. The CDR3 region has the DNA TGCGCCAGCAGCTCCGACACGTCCCTTCCTTACACTGAAGCTTTCTTT. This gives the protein CASSSDTSLPYTEAFF.

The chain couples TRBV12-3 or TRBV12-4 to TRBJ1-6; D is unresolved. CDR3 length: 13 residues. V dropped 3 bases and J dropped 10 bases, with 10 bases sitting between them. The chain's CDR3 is CASSFGVGSPLHF. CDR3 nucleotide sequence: TGTGCCAGCAGTTTCGGGGTTGGCTCACCCCTCCACTTT.

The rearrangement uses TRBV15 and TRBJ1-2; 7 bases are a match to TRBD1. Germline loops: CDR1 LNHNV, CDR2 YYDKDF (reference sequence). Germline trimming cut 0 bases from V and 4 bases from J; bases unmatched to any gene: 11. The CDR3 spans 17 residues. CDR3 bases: TGTGCCACCAGCAGAGATGCCGGGACAGCGGCCTCCTATGGCTACACCTTC. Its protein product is CATSRDAGTAASYGYTF. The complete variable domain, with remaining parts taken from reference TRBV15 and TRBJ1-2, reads DAMVIQNPRYQVTQFGKPVTLSCSQTLNHNVMYWYQQKSSQAPKLLFHYYDKDFNNEADTPDNFQSRRPNTSFCFLDIRSPGLGDTAMYLCATSRDAGTAASYGYTFGSGTRLTVV.

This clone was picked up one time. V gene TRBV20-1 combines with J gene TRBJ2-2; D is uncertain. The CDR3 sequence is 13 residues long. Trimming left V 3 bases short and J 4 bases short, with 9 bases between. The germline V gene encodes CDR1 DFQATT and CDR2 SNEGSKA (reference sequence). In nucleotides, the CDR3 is TGCAGTGCTAGTTCCTATAGCACCGGGGAGCTGTTTTTT. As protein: CSASSYSTGELFF.

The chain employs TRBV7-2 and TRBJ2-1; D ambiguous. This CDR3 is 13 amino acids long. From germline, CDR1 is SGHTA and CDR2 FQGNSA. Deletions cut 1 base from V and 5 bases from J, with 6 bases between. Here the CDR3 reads CASSLDFNNEQFF. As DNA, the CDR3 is TGTGCCAGCAGCTTAGACTTCAACAATGAGCAGTTCTTC.

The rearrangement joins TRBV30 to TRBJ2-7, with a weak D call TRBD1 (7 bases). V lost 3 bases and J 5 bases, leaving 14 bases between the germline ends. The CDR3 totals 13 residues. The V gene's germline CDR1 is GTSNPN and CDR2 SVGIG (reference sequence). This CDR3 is CAWSRGEIDEQYF. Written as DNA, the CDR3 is TGTGCCTGGAGCAGGGGGGAAATTGACGAGCAGTACTTC.

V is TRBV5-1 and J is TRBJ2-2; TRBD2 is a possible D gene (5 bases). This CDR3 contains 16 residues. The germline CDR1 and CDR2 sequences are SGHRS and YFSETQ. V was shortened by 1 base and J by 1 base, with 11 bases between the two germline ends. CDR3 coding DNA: TGCGCCAGCAGCTTGAGTATAGGAGGGAACACCGGGGAGCTGTTTTTT. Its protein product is CASSLSIGGNTGELFF.

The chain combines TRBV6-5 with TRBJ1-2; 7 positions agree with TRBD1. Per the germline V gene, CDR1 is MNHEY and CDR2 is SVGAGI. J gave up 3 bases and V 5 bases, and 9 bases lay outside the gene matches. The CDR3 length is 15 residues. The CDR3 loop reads CASSTYRGLDYGYTF. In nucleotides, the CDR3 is TGTGCCAGCAGTACCTACAGGGGACTCGACTATGGCTACACCTTC.

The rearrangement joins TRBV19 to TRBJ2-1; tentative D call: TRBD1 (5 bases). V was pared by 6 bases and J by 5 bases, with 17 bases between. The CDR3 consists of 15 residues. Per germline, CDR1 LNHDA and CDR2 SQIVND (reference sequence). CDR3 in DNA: TGTGCCAGTAGCCCACTCTATTCCAGGGACAATGAGCAGTTCTTC. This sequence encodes CASSPLYSRDNEQFF.

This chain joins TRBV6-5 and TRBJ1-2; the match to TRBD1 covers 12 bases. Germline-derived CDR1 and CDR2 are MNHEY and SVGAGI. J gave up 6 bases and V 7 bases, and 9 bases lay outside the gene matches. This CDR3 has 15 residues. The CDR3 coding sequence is TGTGCCAGCAAGACGTGGGGGACAGGGGGCGATGGCTACACCTTC. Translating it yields CASKTWGTGGDGYTF.

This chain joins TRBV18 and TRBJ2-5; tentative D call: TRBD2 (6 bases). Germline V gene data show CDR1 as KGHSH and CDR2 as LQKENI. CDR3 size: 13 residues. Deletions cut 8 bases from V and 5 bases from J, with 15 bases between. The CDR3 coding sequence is TGTGCCAGCACGGACGGGGGTCGGGAGACCCAGTACTTC. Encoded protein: CASTDGGRETQYF.

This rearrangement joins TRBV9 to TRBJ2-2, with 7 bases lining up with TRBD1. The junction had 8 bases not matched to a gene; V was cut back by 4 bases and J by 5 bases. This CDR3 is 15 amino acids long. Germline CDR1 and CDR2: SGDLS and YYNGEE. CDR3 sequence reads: CASSKNRGSTGELFF. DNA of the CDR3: TGTGCCAGCAGCAAGAACAGGGGATCGACCGGGGAGCTGTTTTTT. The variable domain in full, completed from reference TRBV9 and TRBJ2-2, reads DSGVTQTPKHLITATGQRVTLRCSPRSGDLSVYWYQQSLDQGLQFLIQYYNGEERAKGNILERFSAQQFPDLHSELNLSSLELGDSALYFCASSKNRGSTGELFFGEGSRLTVL.

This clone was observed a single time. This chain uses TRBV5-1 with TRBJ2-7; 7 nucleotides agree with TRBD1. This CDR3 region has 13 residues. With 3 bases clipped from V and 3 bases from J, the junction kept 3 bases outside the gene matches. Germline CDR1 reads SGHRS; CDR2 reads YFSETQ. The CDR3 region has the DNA TGCGCCAGCAGCTCTACAGGGGACTACGAGCAGTACTTC. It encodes CASSSTGDYEQYF.

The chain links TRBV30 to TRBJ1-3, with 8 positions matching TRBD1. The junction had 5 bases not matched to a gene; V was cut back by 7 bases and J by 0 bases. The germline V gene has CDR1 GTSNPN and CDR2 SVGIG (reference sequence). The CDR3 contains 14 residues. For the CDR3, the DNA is TGTGCCTCCCGACAGGGGAGCTCTGGAAACACCATATATTTT. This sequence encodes CASRQGSSGNTIYF.

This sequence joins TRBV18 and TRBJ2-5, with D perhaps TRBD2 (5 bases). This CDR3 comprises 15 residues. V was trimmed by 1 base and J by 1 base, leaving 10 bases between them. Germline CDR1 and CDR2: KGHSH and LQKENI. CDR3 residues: CASSPRSRGQETQYF. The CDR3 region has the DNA TGTGCCAGCTCACCACGGTCCCGGGGCCAAGAGACCCAGTACTTC.

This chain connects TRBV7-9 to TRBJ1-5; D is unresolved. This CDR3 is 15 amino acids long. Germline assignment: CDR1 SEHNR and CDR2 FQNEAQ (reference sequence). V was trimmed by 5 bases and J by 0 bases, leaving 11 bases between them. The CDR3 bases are TGTGCCAGCAGCACAACAGAGTATAGCAATCAGCCCCAGCATTTT. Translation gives CASSTTEYSNQPQHF.

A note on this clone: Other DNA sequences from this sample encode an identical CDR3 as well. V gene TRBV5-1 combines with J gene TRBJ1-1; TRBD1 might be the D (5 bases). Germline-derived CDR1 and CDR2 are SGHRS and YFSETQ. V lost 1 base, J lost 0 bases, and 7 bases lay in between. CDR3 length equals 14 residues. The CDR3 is CASSLLGVNTEAFF. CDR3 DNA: TGCGCCAGCAGCTTGCTAGGGGTGAACACTGAAGCTTTCTTT.

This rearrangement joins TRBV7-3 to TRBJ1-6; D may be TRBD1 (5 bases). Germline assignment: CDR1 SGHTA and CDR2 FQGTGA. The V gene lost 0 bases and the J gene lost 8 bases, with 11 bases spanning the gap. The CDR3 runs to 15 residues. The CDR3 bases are TGTGCCAGCAGCTTAACAGGGGTTTTGGATTCACCCCTCCACTTT. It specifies CASSLTGVLDSPLHF.

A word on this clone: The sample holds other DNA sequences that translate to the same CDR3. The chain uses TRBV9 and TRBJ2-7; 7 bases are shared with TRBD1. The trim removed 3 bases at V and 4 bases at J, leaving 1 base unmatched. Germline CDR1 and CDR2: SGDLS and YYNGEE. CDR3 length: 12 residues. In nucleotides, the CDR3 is TGTGCCAGCAGCGGACAGGGATACGAGCAGTACTTC. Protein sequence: CASSGQGYEQYF.

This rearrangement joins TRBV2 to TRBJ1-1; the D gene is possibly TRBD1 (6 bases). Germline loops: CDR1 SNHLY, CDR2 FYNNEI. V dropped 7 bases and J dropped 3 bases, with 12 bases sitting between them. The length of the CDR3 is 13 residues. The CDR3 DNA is TGTGCCAGCACAGGGGACGTGGACACTGAAGCTTTCTTT. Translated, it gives CASTGDVDTEAFF.

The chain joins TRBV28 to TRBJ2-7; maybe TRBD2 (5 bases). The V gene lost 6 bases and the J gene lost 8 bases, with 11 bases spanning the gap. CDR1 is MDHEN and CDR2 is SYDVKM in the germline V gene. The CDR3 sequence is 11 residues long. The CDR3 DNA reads TGTGCCAGCAGCCCTGGACTTAAGCAGTACTTC. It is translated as CASSPGLKQYF.

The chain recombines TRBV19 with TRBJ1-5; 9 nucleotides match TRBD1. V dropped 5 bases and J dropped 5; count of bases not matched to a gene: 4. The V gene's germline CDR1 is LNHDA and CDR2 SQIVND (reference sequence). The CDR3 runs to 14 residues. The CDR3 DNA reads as TGTGCCAGTAGTTCGCGGGACAGGGATCAGCCCCAGCATTTT. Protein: CASSSRDRDQPQHF.

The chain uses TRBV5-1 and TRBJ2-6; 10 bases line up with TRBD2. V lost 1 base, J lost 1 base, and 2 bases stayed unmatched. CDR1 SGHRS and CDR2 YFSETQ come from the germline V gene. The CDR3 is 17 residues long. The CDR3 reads CASSLSSGRSGANVLTF. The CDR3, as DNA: TGCGCCAGCAGCTTGAGTAGCGGGAGGTCTGGGGCCAACGTCCTGACTTTC.

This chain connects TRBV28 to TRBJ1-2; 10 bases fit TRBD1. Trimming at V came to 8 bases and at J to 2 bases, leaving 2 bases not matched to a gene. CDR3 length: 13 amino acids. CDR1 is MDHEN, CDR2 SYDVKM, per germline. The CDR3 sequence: CASRTGGNYGYTF. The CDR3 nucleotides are TGTGCCAGCCGGACAGGGGGGAACTATGGCTACACCTTC.

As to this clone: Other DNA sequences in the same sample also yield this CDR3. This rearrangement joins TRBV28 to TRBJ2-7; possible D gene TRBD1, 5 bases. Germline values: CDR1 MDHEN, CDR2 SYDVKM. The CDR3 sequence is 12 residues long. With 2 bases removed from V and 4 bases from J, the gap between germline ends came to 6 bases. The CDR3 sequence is CASSLPGYEQYF. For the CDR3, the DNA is TGTGCCAGCAGTTTACCAGGGTACGAGCAGTACTTC.

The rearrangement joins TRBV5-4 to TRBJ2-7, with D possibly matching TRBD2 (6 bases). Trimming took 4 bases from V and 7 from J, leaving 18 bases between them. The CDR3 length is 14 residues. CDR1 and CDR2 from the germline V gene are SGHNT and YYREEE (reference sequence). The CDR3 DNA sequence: TGTGCCAGCAGCATCCGGGACCAACGGGGGGAGCAGTACTTC. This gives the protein CASSIRDQRGEQYF.